These T cell receptor beta chains were read from a single sample in a study of shared clonotypes between healthy human individuals. The table came from immunoSEQ multiplex PCR; TCRdb's copy has only in-frame clones and leaves some out. The table has a few hundred thousand clones, 50% to 80% seen once; the top ten hold over 8.5%. The source material was memory CD4+ T cells sorted from blood. These receptors were obtained from a man aged 25-45 years in good health. Each CDR3 is given with its conserved first and last residue. A D gene is named only where the DNA matches it firmly. Expanded clones are given a class, and other clones once, few, many or no size at all.

CDR3nt	CDR3aa	v_gene	j_gene	abundance	d_gene
TGTGCTAGTGGCCGAAGCACAACCGGGACAGGGGGCGTCGGGGAGCTGTTTTTT	CASGRSTTGTGGVGELFF	TRBV12-5	TRBJ2-2	NA	TRBD1
TGTGCCAGCAGTTTATACGGGACAGGGTCGTGGTACACTGAAGCTTTCTTT	CASSLYGTGSWYTEAFF	TRBV27	TRBJ1-1	few	TRBD1
TGTGCCAGCAGTTTGCGGGACTACGAGCAGTACTTC	CASSLRDYEQYF	TRBV28	TRBJ2-7	NA	NA
TGTGCCAGCAGTGAATATACAGGGGGCACTGAAGCTTTCTTT	CASSEYTGGTEAFF	TRBV25-1	TRBJ1-1	NA	TRBD1
TGCGCCAGCAGCTCCGGGACTGGGTACGAGCAGTACTTC	CASSSGTGYEQYF	TRBV5-1	TRBJ2-7	NA	NA
TGTGCCAGCAGCTCGGGGCTAGCGGGAGGGCTCAGCGAGCAGTACTTC	CASSSGLAGGLSEQYF	TRBV5-4	TRBJ2-7	NA	TRBD2
TGTGCCAGCAGCTTGGGGACCGGGGCCCCTAACTTC	CASSLGTGAPNF	TRBV5-4	TRBJ2-7	NA	NA
TGTGCCAGCAGCTTTTATACTAGCGGCACTTACCGACACAATGAGCAGTTCTTC	CASSFYTSGTYRHNEQFF	TRBV5-5	TRBJ2-1	NA	TRBD2
TGTGCCAGCGAGGGGGACAGGGGCGCGCGGTTACAGTATTTT	CASEGDRGARLQYF	TRBV2	TRBJ2-3	many	TRBD1
TGTGCCAGCAGATATGCCGCCGATAGTTCCGGTTCCTACGAGCAGTACTTC	CASRYAADSSGSYEQYF	TRBV27	TRBJ2-7	once	NA
TGTGCCAGCAAGATCCGGGACAGGGAATTGGGTACGCAGTATTTT	CASKIRDRELGTQYF	TRBV18	TRBJ2-3	NA	TRBD1
TGTGCCAGCAGCTCAGGACTAGCGAGCTCCTACAATGAGCAGTTCTTC	CASSSGLASSYNEQFF	TRBV7-6	TRBJ2-1	NA	TRBD2
TGCGCCAGCAGCCAAGGGACGGCTAGCGGCCAGAACAAAAACATTCAGTACTTC	CASSQGTASGQNKNIQYF	TRBV4-1	TRBJ2-4	NA	TRBD2
TGTGCCAGCAGTGAGAATATGGCGCAGAGAAAAGCTTTCTTT	CASSENMAQRKAFF	TRBV25-1	TRBJ1-1	few	NA
TGTGCCAGCAGTAAAGGTAGCGGCTCCTACAATGAGCAGTTCTTC	CASSKGSGSYNEQFF	TRBV6-4	TRBJ2-1	NA	NA
TGTGCCAGCAGCTCCGGGACAATGGCCCCCTACGAGCAGTACTTC	CASSSGTMAPYEQYF	TRBV7-9	TRBJ2-7	NA	NA
TGTGCCAGCAGCTTAATCGATGAGCAGTTCTTC	CASSLIDEQFF	TRBV5-6	TRBJ2-1	few	NA
TGTGCCAGCAGCACCCTAAGGGGGGGAATCTACGAGCAGTACTTC	CASSTLRGGIYEQYF	TRBV11-2	TRBJ2-7	NA	NA
TGTGCCAGCAGCGAGGACAGGGGGCCACCCTACGAGCAGTACTTC	CASSEDRGPPYEQYF	TRBV7-2	TRBJ2-7	NA	TRBD1
TGTGCCAGCAGCGTCCAAGGGGAGGGCGGGGAGCTGTTTTTT	CASSVQGEGGELFF	TRBV9	TRBJ2-2	NA	TRBD2
TGTGCCAGCTCACCACGGTTGGCCCCCACAGATACGCAGTATTTT	CASSPRLAPTDTQYF	TRBV18	TRBJ2-3	few	NA
TGTGCCAGCAGCAGCGGGGACAGGGGCCAAGAGACCCAGTACTTC	CASSSGDRGQETQYF	TRBV9	TRBJ2-5	few	TRBD1
TGTGCCAGCAGTGAAACTACAGGAGTCACAGATACGCAGTATTTT	CASSETTGVTDTQYF	TRBV2	TRBJ2-3	NA	NA
TGTGCCAGCAGTGGCGGGAGACAGGGGAACACCGGGGAGCTGTTTTTT	CASSGGRQGNTGELFF	TRBV2	TRBJ2-2	NA	NA
TGTGCCAGCAGTTACTTAGGGACAGACCACAATGAGCAGTTCTTC	CASSYLGTDHNEQFF	TRBV6-6	TRBJ2-1	NA	TRBD1
TGTGCCAGCAGGTCTACTAGCGGGGGCTACAATGAGCAGTTCTTC	CASRSTSGGYNEQFF	TRBV7-6	TRBJ2-1	NA	TRBD2
TGCAGCGTTGGTCGGTTTGGTAGCTCCTACAATGAGCAGTTCTTC	CSVGRFGSSYNEQFF	TRBV29-1	TRBJ2-1	NA	NA
TGTGCCAGCAATCGGGGGAGTTCGTTCACCGGGGAGCTGTTTTTT	CASNRGSSFTGELFF	TRBV6-1	TRBJ2-2	few	NA
TGCGCCAGCAGCCAAGATGCGGGGTTAACCGAAGCTTTCTTT	CASSQDAGLTEAFF	TRBV4-3	TRBJ1-1	NA	NA
TGCGCCAGCAGCCGTGACAGTCTGCCGGGGAGTGGCTACACCTTC	CASSRDSLPGSGYTF	TRBV5-1	TRBJ1-2	medium-sized	NA
TGTGCCAGCAGCGGGTCGGCGGGAGTGTACGAGCAGTACTTC	CASSGSAGVYEQYF	TRBV5-5	TRBJ2-7	many	TRBD2
TGTGCCAGCAGACAACCAGGGGGAACCGGGGAGCTGTTTTTT	CASRQPGGTGELFF	TRBV5-4	TRBJ2-2	NA	TRBD1
TGTGCCAGCAGCTTGGCCGCTGGGGCCAACGTCCTGACTTTC	CASSLAAGANVLTF	TRBV7-7	TRBJ2-6	once	NA
TGCGCCAGCAGCCAAGGGAAACCCTCGAGGGGGGATACGCAGTATTTT	CASSQGKPSRGDTQYF	TRBV4-3	TRBJ2-3	many	NA
TGTGCCAGCAGCGTAGGACTAGCGGGCCACGAGCAGTACTTC	CASSVGLAGHEQYF	TRBV9	TRBJ2-7	NA	TRBD2
TGCAGCGTTGAAGATCAGGGTAGGGCAGATACGCAGTATTTT	CSVEDQGRADTQYF	TRBV29-1	TRBJ2-3	NA	NA
TGTGCCAGCAGCTTTGGGGGTAGCACAGATACGCAGTATTTT	CASSFGGSTDTQYF	TRBV11-2	TRBJ2-3	NA	NA
TGCGCCAGCAGCTCCCTTAAGACTAGCGGGAGCACAGATACGCAGTATTTT	CASSSLKTSGSTDTQYF	TRBV5-1	TRBJ2-3	NA	TRBD2
TGTGCTAGCAGCTTAGCCGGGGGAAACTACAATGAGCAGTTCTTC	CASSLAGGNYNEQFF	TRBV7-7	TRBJ2-1	NA	NA
TGTGCCAGCAGCTCGGCCGGAGGTGTCCCAGCCCAGCATTTT	CASSSAGGVPAQHF	TRBV7-9	TRBJ1-5	NA	NA
TGCGCCAGCAGCCCAGCGGGAGGTACAGATACGCAGTATTTT	CASSPAGGTDTQYF	TRBV4-3	TRBJ2-3	NA	TRBD2
TGTGCCAGCAGCTTGGCCGGAAGCGGGGGGATTCGAGATACGCAGTATTTT	CASSLAGSGGIRDTQYF	TRBV5-4	TRBJ2-3	NA	TRBD2
TGTGCCAGCGGGTCACTAGCGGGACTATACAATGAGCAGTTCTTC	CASGSLAGLYNEQFF	TRBV27	TRBJ2-1	many	TRBD2
TGTGCCAGCAGCTTAGGGCTATCCTACGAGCAGTACTTC	CASSLGLSYEQYF	TRBV7-8	TRBJ2-7	NA	NA
TGTGCCAGCAGTTATGGACAGGGGAATCAGCCCCAGCATTTT	CASSYGQGNQPQHF	TRBV6-5	TRBJ1-5	few	TRBD1
TGTGCCAGCAGCCAACCCGGGGCAGGAAAAAACTATGGCTACACCTTC	CASSQPGAGKNYGYTF	TRBV5-6	TRBJ1-2	NA	NA
TGTGCCAGCAGCTCGCGGGGGGGCTACGGAGGAGAGACCCAGTACTTC	CASSSRGGYGGETQYF	TRBV5-8	TRBJ2-5	NA	TRBD2
TGTGCCAGAACCAGACTACAGGGGTCCCCCCCCTACGAGCAGTACTTC	CARTRLQGSPPYEQYF	TRBV5-3	TRBJ2-7	few	TRBD1